The 17 T cell receptor beta chains below all came from one sample that was sequenced in a study of OX40 agonist ivuxolimab in advanced cancers. The repertoire was sequenced with immunoSEQ multiplex PCR; TCRdb's copy has only in-frame clones and lacks some. The sample holds tens of thousands of clones, 87% seen once. The sample in question was CD4+ or CD8+ T cells sorted from blood, obtained in a trial of the OX40 agonist ivuxolimab. These TCRs come from an adult with an advanced solid tumor such as melanoma, head and neck, liver or kidney cancer.

This sequence joins TRBV28 and TRBJ2-3; 7 bases agree with TRBD1. Germline V gene data show CDR1 as MDHEN and CDR2 as SYDVKM. The CDR3 loop spans 15 amino acids. The ends lost 11 bases at V and 5 bases at J; junction bases unmatched: 16. The CDR3 is CASREGGARGDTQYF. The CDR3 DNA follows: TGTGCCTCCCGCGAAGGGGGCGCCCGGGGAGATACGCAGTATTTT.

The rearrangement links TRBV6-1 to TRBJ1-2; 8 bases agree with TRBD1. The CDR3 length is 15 residues. With V trimmed by 6 bases and J by 4 bases, 10 bases remained unmatched. The V gene's germline CDR1 is MNHNS and CDR2 SASEGT. This CDR3 is CASSGGRGRSYGYTF. The CDR3 nucleotides read TGTGCCAGCAGCGGGGGCAGGGGGCGAAGCTATGGCTACACCTTC.

The gene calls are TRBV7-9 and TRBJ1-2; the D is unclear. The CDR3 has 14 amino acids. V lost 5 bases and J lost 4, with 14 bases in between. Per germline, CDR1 SEHNR and CDR2 FQNEAQ (reference sequence). CDR3 in amino acids: CASSLHLTGYGYTF. CDR3 DNA: TGTGCCAGCAGCCTACATCTGACGGGCTATGGCTACACCTTC.

In the case of this clone: Distinct nucleotide sequences in the sample also encode this CDR3. J is TRBJ1-2 and V is TRBV5-1, with D uncertain. V gave up 4 bases and J gave up 2 bases, with 12 bases separating them. This CDR3 has 14 residues. Germline-derived CDR1 and CDR2 are SGHRS and YFSETQ. CDR3 loop: CASSPGPGNYGYTF. CDR3 coding DNA: TGCGCCAGCAGCCCTGGACCCGGAAACTATGGCTACACCTTC.

Only a few counts were recorded for this clone. This chain uses TRBV10-1 with TRBJ1-1; TRBD1 might be the D (6 bases). V was trimmed by 7 bases and J by 1 base, leaving 13 bases between them. The CDR3 consists of 14 residues. Germline CDR1 reads WNHNN; CDR2 reads SYGVQD (reference sequence). The CDR3 sequence: CASKGGSQNTEAFF. CDR3 coding DNA: TGCGCCAGCAAGGGGGGCAGCCAGAACACTGAAGCTTTCTTT.

The rearrangement uses TRBV7-6 and TRBJ2-2; D is unclear. The CDR3 covers 13 residues. Germline V CDR1 and CDR2: SGHVS, FNYEAQ. V was clipped by 0 bases and J by 5 bases, with 4 bases between them. As DNA, the CDR3 is TGTGCCAGCAGCTTAGCTGCTACCGGGGAGCTGTTTTTT. Translated: CASSLAATGELFF.

In the case of this clone: Other DNA sequences within the sample encode an identical CDR3. This sequence joins TRBV28 and TRBJ2-2, with D possibly being TRBD1 (5 bases). The CDR3 consists of 14 residues. The ends were cut back, 2 bases at V and 3 bases at J, with 7 bases in the middle. CDR1 is MDHEN and CDR2 is SYDVKM in the germline V gene. Written as DNA, the CDR3 is TGTGCCAGCAGTTTACAGGGCGACACCGGGGAGCTGTTTTTT. This encodes CASSLQGDTGELFF.

The rearrangement uses TRBV7-2 and TRBJ1-2; a weak D match, TRBD1 (5 bases). Trimming stripped 1 base from V and 4 bases from J, with 10 bases between. Germline V gene sequence: CDR1 SGHTA, CDR2 FQGNSA. This CDR3 is built from 14 residues. Here the CDR3 DNA reads TGTGCCAGCAGCTTAGACGTCAGGGTCTATGGCTACACCTTC. This translates into CASSLDVRVYGYTF.

The V and J genes are TRBV18 and TRBJ1-5; D gene unclear. The germline V gene encodes CDR1 KGHSH and CDR2 LQKENI. V was pared by 3 bases and J by 0 bases, with 9 bases between. This CDR3 is 15 amino acids long. CDR3 in amino acids: CASSPNSDSNQPQHF. In nucleotides, the CDR3 is TGTGCCAGCTCACCGAATTCGGATAGCAATCAGCCCCAGCATTTT.

The chain has TRBV18 and TRBJ1-1, with a tentative D call TRBD1 (6 bases). Looked up from germline, CDR1 is KGHSH and CDR2 is LQKENI. CDR3 length equals 16 residues. The V and J ends lost 3 bases and 10 bases respectively, with 24 bases between them. The CDR3 DNA reads as TGTGCCAGCTCACCCGTTGGGGGCAGGACAGTGAATGGAGCTTTCTTT. This gives the protein CASSPVGGRTVNGAFF. The variable domain in full, completed from reference TRBV18 and TRBJ1-1, reads NAGVMQNPRHLVRRRGQEARLRCSPMKGHSHVYWYRQLPEEGLKFMVYLQKENIIDESGMPKERFSAEFPKEGPSILRIQQVVRGDSAAYFCASSPVGGRTVNGAFFGQGTRLTVV.

This clone appeared a few times. The chain joins TRBV28 to TRBJ1-5; D remains ambiguous. The ends were cut back, 5 bases at V and 1 base at J, with 12 bases in the middle. The germline CDR1 and CDR2 sequences are MDHEN and SYDVKM. The CDR3 is 15 amino acids. DNA of the CDR3: TGTGCCAGCAGTCTCTCTGGCCGGAGCAATCAGCCCCAGCATTTT. Protein sequence: CASSLSGRSNQPQHF.

The CDR3 DNA sequence: TGTGCCAGCAGTTACTCTCGGACAGCCGGGACCTACGAGCAGTACGTC. Protein: CASSYSRTAGTYEQYV. The chain links TRBV6-6 to TRBJ2-7; D is possibly TRBD1 (6 bases). From germline, CDR1 is MNHNY and CDR2 SVGAGI (reference sequence). V lost 0 bases and J lost 2, with 14 bases in between. The CDR3 runs to 16 residues.

The chain joins TRBV6-1 to TRBJ1-5; D gene unclear. This CDR3 has 14 residues. V lost 5 bases and J lost 6, with 14 bases in between. CDR1 and CDR2 (germline): MNHNS, SASEGT. CDR3 amino acids: CASSPMTSVQPQHF. The CDR3 coding sequence is TGTGCCAGCAGTCCGATGACGAGTGTTCAGCCCCAGCATTTT.

The genes are TRBV18 and TRBJ2-7; 14 bases match TRBD2. This CDR3 is built from 16 residues. Germline CDR1 KGHSH, CDR2 LQKENI. The V and J ends lost 3 bases and 4 bases, in that order; junction bases with no gene match: 5. The CDR3 loop is CASSPPGLAGAYEQYF. CDR3 in DNA: TGTGCCAGCTCACCGCCGGGACTAGCGGGAGCTTACGAGCAGTACTTC.

This clone has only a few counts. The chain couples TRBV11-2 to TRBJ1-1; D may be TRBD1 (6 bases). The CDR3 totals 14 residues. Germline V lookup: CDR1 SGHAT, CDR2 FQNNGV. Trimming took off 4 bases at V and 5 bases at J, with 14 bases between the two ends. The CDR3 coding sequence is TGTGCCAGCAGCTCAAATACAGGGAGAACTGAAGCTTTCTTT. Its translation is CASSSNTGRTEAFF.

About this clone: Sequence at one end of the junction differs from germline and may be a read error. The V gene is TRBV28, the J gene TRBJ1-2, with D uncertain. In germline, CDR1 is MDHEN, CDR2 SYDVKM. The CDR3 is 15 residues long. CDR3 protein: CASSTPGLGNSGYTF. The DNA of the CDR3 is TGTGCCAGCAGTACCCCCGGCCTGGGGAACTCTGGCTACACCTTC.

The gene calls are TRBV28 and TRBJ1-1; 11 positions match TRBD1. V lost 5 bases to trimming and J lost 4 bases; unmatched junction nucleotides: 9. The germline V gene encodes CDR1 MDHEN and CDR2 SYDVKM. The CDR3 covers 16 residues. DNA for the CDR3: TGTGCCAGCAGTGACCCCGGGACAGGGGGGTTCACTGAAGCTTTCTTT. Amino acids: CASSDPGTGGFTEAFF.